This paragraph reports one TCR beta chain. The table came from immunoSEQ multiplex PCR; TCRdb's copy has only in-frame clones and leaves some out. This table holds 250,000 to 300,000 clones, around 87% found once. The data were taken from a study of Ad26.COV2.S vaccination and SARS-CoV-2 variants. The sample's treatment: 19 received Ad26.COV2.S at low or high dose, single or two shots; several received placebo; per-sample allocation not given. Repertoires come from day 63 after the first vaccine or placebo injection. This CDR3 contains 16 residues. After removal of 6 bases from V and 1 base from J, the junction contained 8 bases not matched to a gene. Germline values: CDR1 MNHEY, CDR2 SMNVEV (reference sequence).

The sequence was obtained from a person between 18 and 65 years old who received the Ad26.COV2.S COVID-19 vaccine or a placebo. The J gene is TRBJ2-5, the V gene TRBV27; 10 bases fit TRBD2. This specimen was peripheral blood, taken in a trial of Ad26.COV2.S vaccine versus placebo. The CDR3 DNA reads TGTGCCAGCAGACACTCTAGCGGGGGCTTCCAAGAGACCCAGTACTTC. It translates to CASRHSSGGFQETQYF.